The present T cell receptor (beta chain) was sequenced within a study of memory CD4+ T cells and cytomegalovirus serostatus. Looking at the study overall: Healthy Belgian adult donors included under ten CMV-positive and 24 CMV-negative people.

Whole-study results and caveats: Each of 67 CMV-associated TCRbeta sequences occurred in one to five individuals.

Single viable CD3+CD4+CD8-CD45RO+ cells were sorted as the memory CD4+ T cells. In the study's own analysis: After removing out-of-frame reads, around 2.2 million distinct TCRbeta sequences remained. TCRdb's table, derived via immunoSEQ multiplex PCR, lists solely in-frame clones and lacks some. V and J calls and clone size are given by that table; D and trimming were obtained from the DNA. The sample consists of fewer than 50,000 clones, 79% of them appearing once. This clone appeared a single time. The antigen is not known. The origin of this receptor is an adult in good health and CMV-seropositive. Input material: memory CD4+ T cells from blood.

CDR3 sequence (DNA): TGTGCCAGCAGCCAATCGCGAGGAATCCAAAACATTCAGTACTTC. It is translated as CASSQSRGIQNIQYF. The gene calls are TRBV14 and TRBJ2-4, with D unresolved. The CDR3 is made up of 15 amino acids. Germline CDR1 and CDR2: SGHDN and FVKESK. Deletions cut 2 bases from V and 5 bases from J, with 13 bases between.